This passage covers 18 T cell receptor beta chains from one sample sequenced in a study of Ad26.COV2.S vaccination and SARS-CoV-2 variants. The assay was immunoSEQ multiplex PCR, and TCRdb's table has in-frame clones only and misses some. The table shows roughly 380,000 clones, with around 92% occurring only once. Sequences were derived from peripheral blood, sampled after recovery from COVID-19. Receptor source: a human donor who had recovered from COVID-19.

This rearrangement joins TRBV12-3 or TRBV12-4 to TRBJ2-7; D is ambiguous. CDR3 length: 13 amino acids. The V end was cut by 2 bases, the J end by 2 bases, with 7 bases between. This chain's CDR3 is CASSLRRAYEQYF. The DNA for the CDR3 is TGTGCCAGCAGTTTACGACGGGCCTACGAGCAGTACTTC.

CDR3 residues: CASHLSGGAPDTQYF. The CDR3 DNA reads TGTGCCAGTCACCTGAGCGGGGGGGCCCCAGATACGCAGTATTTT. The chain joins TRBV19 to TRBJ2-3; the match to TRBD2 covers 10 bases. After removal of 8 bases from V and 4 bases from J, the junction contained 9 bases not matched to a gene. The CDR3 totals 15 residues. CDR1 and CDR2 (germline): LNHDA, SQIVND (reference sequence).

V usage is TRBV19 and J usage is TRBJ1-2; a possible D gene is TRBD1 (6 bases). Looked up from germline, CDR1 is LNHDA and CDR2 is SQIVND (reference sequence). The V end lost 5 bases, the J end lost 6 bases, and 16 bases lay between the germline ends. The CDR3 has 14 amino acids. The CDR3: CASSPRTATDGYTF. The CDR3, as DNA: TGTGCCAGTAGTCCCCGGACAGCCACGGATGGCTACACCTTC.

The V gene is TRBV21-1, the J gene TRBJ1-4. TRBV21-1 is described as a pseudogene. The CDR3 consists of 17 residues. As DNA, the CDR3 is TGTGCCAGCAGCAAAGTAGCAGGTATCCGGTCTAATGAAAAACTGTTTTTT. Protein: CASSKVAGIRSNEKLFF.

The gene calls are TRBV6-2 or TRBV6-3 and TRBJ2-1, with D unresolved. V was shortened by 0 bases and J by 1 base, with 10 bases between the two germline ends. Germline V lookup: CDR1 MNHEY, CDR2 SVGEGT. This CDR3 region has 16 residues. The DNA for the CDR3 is TGTGCCAGCAGTTACTCGAAAGCTGGGTCCTACAATGAGCAGTTCTTC. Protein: CASSYSKAGSYNEQFF.

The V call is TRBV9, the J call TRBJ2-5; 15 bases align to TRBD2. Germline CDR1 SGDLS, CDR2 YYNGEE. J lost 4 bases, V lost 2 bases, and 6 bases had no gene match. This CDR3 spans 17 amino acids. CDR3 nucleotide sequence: TGTGCCAGCAGCGTCGGACTAGCGGGGGGGTTGGGAGAGACCCAGTACTTC. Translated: CASSVGLAGGLGETQYF. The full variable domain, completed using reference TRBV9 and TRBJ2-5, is DSGVTQTPKHLITATGQRVTLRCSPRSGDLSVYWYQQSLDQGLQFLIQYYNGEERAKGNILERFSAQQFPDLHSELNLSSLELGDSALYFCASSVGLAGGLGETQYFGPGTRLLVL.

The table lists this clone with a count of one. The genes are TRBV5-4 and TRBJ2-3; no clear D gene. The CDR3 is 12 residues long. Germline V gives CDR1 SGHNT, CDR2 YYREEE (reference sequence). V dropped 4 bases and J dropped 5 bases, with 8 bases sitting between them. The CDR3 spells CASSRAEDTQYF. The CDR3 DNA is TGTGCCAGCAGCAGGGCTGAAGATACGCAGTATTTT. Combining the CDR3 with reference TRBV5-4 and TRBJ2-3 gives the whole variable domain ETGVTQSPTHLIKTRGQQVTLRCSSQSGHNTVSWYQQALGQGPQFIFQYYREEENGRGNFPPRFSGLQFPNYSSELNVNALELDDSALYLCASSRAEDTQYFGPGTRLTVL.

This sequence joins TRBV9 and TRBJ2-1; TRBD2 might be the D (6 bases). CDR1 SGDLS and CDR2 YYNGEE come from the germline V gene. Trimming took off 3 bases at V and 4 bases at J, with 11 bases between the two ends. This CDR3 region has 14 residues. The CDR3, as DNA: TGTGCCAGCAGCGGCGGGACCCTTTACAATGAGCAGTTCTTC. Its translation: CASSGGTLYNEQFF.

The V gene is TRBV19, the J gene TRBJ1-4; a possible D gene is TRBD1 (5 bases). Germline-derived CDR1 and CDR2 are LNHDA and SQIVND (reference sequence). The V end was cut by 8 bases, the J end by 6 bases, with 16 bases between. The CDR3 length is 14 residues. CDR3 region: CASGRLGADEKLFF. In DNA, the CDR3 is TGTGCCAGTGGCCGACTTGGGGCAGATGAAAAACTGTTTTTT.

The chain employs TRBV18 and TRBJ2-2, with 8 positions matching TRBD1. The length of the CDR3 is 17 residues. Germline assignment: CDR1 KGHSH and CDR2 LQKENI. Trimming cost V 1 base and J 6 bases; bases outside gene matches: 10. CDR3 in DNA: TGTGCCAGCTCACCACGCCGGGACAGGAGATTTCCCGGGGAGCTGTTTTTT. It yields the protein CASSPRRDRRFPGELFF.

The DNA of the CDR3 is TGCAGTGCTAGAACGGCTTACGAGCAGTACTTC. Protein sequence: CSARTAYEQYF. J is TRBJ2-7 and V is TRBV20-1, with unresolved D. Germline lookup yields CDR1 DFQATT and CDR2 SNEGSKA (reference sequence). Trimming stripped 2 bases from V and 4 bases from J, with 6 bases between. The length of the CDR3 is 11 residues.

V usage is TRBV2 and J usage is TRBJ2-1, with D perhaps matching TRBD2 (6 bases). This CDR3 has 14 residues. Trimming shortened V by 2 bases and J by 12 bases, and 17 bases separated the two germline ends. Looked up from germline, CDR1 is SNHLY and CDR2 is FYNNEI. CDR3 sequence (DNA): TGTGCCAGCAGTGAAATGCAGGGCCTCGGGAGGCAGTTCTTC. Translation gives CASSEMQGLGRQFF.

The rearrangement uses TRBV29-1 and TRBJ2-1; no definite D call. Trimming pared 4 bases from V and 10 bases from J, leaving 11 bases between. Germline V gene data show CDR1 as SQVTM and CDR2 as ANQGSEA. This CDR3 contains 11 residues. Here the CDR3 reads CSVGAGPEQFF. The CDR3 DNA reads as TGCAGCGTTGGTGCCGGTCCCGAGCAGTTCTTC.

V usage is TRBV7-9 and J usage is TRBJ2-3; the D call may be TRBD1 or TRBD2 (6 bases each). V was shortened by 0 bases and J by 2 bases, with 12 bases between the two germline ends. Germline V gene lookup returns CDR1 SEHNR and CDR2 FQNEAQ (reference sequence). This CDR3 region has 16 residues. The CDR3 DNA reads TGTGCCAGCAGCTTAGCTGTTGGGGGGCCCACAGATACGCAGTATTTT. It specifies CASSLAVGGPTDTQYF.

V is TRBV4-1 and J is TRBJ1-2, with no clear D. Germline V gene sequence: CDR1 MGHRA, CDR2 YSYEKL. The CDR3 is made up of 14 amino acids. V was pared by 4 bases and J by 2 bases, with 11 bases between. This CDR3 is CASSPPMGNYGYTF. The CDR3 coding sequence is TGCGCCAGCAGCCCCCCAATGGGGAACTATGGCTACACCTTC.

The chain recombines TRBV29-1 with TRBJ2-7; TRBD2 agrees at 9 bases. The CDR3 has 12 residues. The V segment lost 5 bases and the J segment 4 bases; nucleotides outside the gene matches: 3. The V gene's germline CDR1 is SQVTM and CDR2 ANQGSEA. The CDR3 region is CSVSSGVYEQYF. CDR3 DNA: TGCAGCGTTTCTAGCGGGGTTTACGAGCAGTACTTC.

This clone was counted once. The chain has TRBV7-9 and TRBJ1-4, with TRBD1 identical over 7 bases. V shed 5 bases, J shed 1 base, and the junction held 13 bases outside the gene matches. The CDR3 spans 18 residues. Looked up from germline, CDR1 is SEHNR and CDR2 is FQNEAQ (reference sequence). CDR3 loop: CASSKSTGFVRTNEKLFF. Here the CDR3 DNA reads TGTGCCAGCAGCAAATCGACAGGGTTCGTAAGAACTAATGAAAAACTGTTTTTT.

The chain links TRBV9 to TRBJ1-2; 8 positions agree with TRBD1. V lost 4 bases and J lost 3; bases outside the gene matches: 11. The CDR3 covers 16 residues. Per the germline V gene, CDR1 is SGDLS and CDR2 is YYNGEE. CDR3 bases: TGTGCCAGCAGCCCACAGGGGGAGCCTCCTTACTATGGCTACACCTTC. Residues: CASSPQGEPPYYGYTF.